A selection of T cell receptor beta chains follows, all from one sample in a study of CD8 T cells in ankylosing spondylitis. MiXCR, run by TCRdb on the 5' RACE reads, gives a single entry per CDR3 protein. The sample yields about 330,000 distinct CDR3 sequences, under 8.5% seen once. Sample: blood, either unsorted or a sorted T cell fraction (not recorded which). The origin of the receptors is a male donor with ankylosing spondylitis. CDR3s include the opening cysteine and the closing phenylalanine or tryptophan. Each record gives: clone size, D gene, J gene, V gene, CDR3 protein, CDR3 DNA. The D gene is left open where the match is weak. Not all rows give a size; the values are once, few, many and, for expanded clones, a class.

many,NA,TRBJ2-3,TRBV10-3,CAISEGQDRENTQYF,TGTGCCATCAGTGAGGGGCAGGACAGAGAAAATACGCAGTATTTT
few,TRBD1,TRBJ1-1,TRBV11-1,CASSQLDRENTEAFF,TGTGCCAGCAGCCAATTGGACAGGGAGAACACTGAAGCTTTCTTT
few,TRBD2,TRBJ2-3,TRBV7-2,CASSLWSGGSTDTQYF,TGTGCCAGCAGCTTATGGAGCGGGGGAAGCACAGATACGCAGTATTTT
NA,NA,TRBJ1-1,TRBV12-3/TRBV12-4,CASSFGLSGTEAFF,TGTGCCAGCAGTTTCGGCCTCTCCGGCACTGAAGCTTTCTTT
NA,NA,TRBJ2-1,TRBV12-3/TRBV12-4,CASSQANYNEQFF,TGTGCCAGCAGTCAAGCAAATTACAATGAGCAGTTCTTC
few,TRBD2,TRBJ2-1,TRBV12-3/TRBV12-4,CASSSRLAGGSYNEQFF,TGTGCCAGCAGTTCCAGACTAGCGGGAGGGTCCTACAATGAGCAGTTCTTC
few,TRBD2,TRBJ2-1,TRBV3-1,CASSLLTLAGGPNEQFF,TGTGCCAGCAGCCTCTTGACACTAGCGGGAGGGCCGAATGAGCAGTTCTTC
NA,NA,TRBJ2-7,TRBV7-2,CASKTDSYEQYF,TGTGCCAGCAAGACCGACAGCTACGAGCAGTACTTC
few,TRBD1,TRBJ2-3,TRBV9,CASTRPGTGFADTQYF,TGTGCCAGCACCCGTCCCGGGACAGGGTTCGCAGATACGCAGTATTTT
NA,NA,TRBJ2-3,TRBV11-2,CASSLFSTGVRIDTQYF,TGTGCCAGCAGCTTATTTTCAACGGGAGTGAGGATAGATACGCAGTATTTT
few,TRBD1,TRBJ2-5,TRBV25-1,CASSPWTGNQETQYF,TGTGCCAGCAGTCCATGGACAGGGAACCAAGAGACCCAGTACTTC
NA,NA,TRBJ1-1,TRBV6-1,CASSQGRRTEAFF,TGTGCCAGCAGCCAAGGAAGGAGGACTGAAGCTTTCTTT
many,NA,TRBJ1-5,TRBV12-3/TRBV12-4,CASTMGGNQPQHF,TGTGCCAGCACCATGGGGGGGAATCAGCCCCAGCATTTT
many,TRBD1,TRBJ1-2,TRBV12-3/TRBV12-4,CASSFKQGNGYGYTF,TGTGCCAGCAGTTTCAAACAGGGGAATGGGTATGGCTACACCTTC
few,TRBD1,TRBJ1-6,TRBV12-3/TRBV12-4,CASSPGTGEFLGSPLHF,TGTGCCAGCAGTCCCGGGACAGGGGAGTTCTTGGGCTCACCCCTCCACTTT
medium-sized,TRBD1,TRBJ2-1,TRBV29-1,CSVERDRGMWNEQFF,TGCAGCGTAGAGCGGGACAGGGGAATGTGGAATGAGCAGTTCTTC
few,NA,TRBJ2-2,TRBV3-1,CASSRWGLGTGELFF,TGTGCCAGCAGCCGTTGGGGGCTGGGCACCGGGGAGCTGTTTTTT
many,NA,TRBJ2-3,TRBV7-2,CASTDRVADTQYF,TGTGCCAGCACGGATCGGGTCGCAGATACGCAGTATTTT
NA,NA,TRBJ2-5,TRBV5-1,CASSNGSGRKETQYF,TGCGCCAGCAGCAATGGTTCAGGGAGAAAAGAGACCCAGTACTTC
few,NA,TRBJ1-5,TRBV2,CASRAQPRSNQPQHF,TGTGCCAGCAGGGCACAACCGCGTAGCAATCAGCCCCAGCATTTT
few,NA,TRBJ1-2,TRBV7-3,CASSPQPDINYGYTF,TGTGCCAGCAGCCCCCAACCGGACATAAACTATGGCTACACCTTC
few,NA,TRBJ2-3,TRBV12-3/TRBV12-4,CASGHPDTQYF,TGTGCCAGCGGGCACCCAGATACGCAGTATTTT
many,NA,TRBJ2-7,TRBV9,CASSVEAADVREQYF,TGTGCCAGCAGCGTAGAGGCAGCAGACGTACGCGAGCAGTACTTC
NA,NA,TRBJ1-6,TRBV5-1,CASSPTRGSNSPLHF,TGCGCCAGCAGCCCAACGCGGGGCTCCAATTCACCCCTCCACTTT
NA,TRBD2,TRBJ2-5,TRBV7-9,CASSLPTTGLAQETQYF,TGTGCCAGCAGCTTACCCACAACGGGACTAGCGCAAGAGACCCAGTACTTC
NA,TRBD1,TRBJ2-5,TRBV30,CASGTGETQYF,TGTGCCTCGGGGACAGGGGAGACCCAGTACTTC
NA,TRBD2,TRBJ2-7,TRBV6-2/TRBV6-3,CASSYGRGYEQYF,TGTGCCAGCAGTTACGGGAGGGGCTACGAGCAGTACTTC
NA,NA,TRBJ2-5,TRBV28,CASRQPQETQYF,TGTGCCAGCAGACAGCCTCAAGAGACCCAGTACTTC
few,NA,TRBJ2-7,TRBV7-8,CASSLALGVPSYEQYF,TGTGCCAGCAGCTTAGCGCTAGGGGTACCCTCTTACGAGCAGTACTTC
many,TRBD1,TRBJ2-3,TRBV27,CAKRDRVTDTQYF,TGTGCCAAGCGGGACAGGGTCACAGATACGCAGTATTTT
few,NA,TRBJ2-7,TRBV2,CASSWQEPYEQYF,TGTGCCAGCAGCTGGCAGGAGCCCTACGAGCAGTACTTC
many,TRBD1,TRBJ1-1,TRBV12-3/TRBV12-4,CASSPGQMNTEAFF,TGTGCCAGCAGCCCGGGACAGATGAACACTGAAGCTTTCTTT
NA,NA,TRBJ2-5,TRBV11-2,CASSHRGAGAPETQYF,TGTGCCAGCAGTCATAGGGGGGCGGGAGCCCCCGAGACCCAGTACTTC
many,NA,TRBJ1-3,TRBV7-2,CASSLRNTIYF,TGTGCCAGCAGCTTAAGAAACACCATATATTTT
many,TRBD2,TRBJ2-1,TRBV5-6,CASSRRLAASYNEQFF,TGTGCCAGCAGCCGAAGACTAGCGGCGTCCTACAATGAGCAGTTCTTC
few,NA,TRBJ2-7,TRBV28,CASGPWRVQYEQYF,TGTGCCAGCGGCCCCTGGAGGGTGCAATACGAGCAGTACTTC
NA,NA,TRBJ2-3,TRBV5-1,CASSNHRVSTDTQYF,TGCGCCAGCAGTAACCACCGGGTTAGCACAGATACGCAGTATTTT
NA,TRBD2,TRBJ2-5,TRBV27,CPSSPGLAGETQYF,TGTCCCAGCAGTCCCGGACTAGCCGGGGAGACCCAGTACTTC
NA,NA,TRBJ2-3,TRBV7-8,CASSPMGLSSSDTQYF,TGTGCCAGCAGCCCAATGGGGCTAAGCAGTTCAGATACGCAGTATTTT
many,NA,TRBJ2-7,TRBV6-1,CASSIRLDSYEQYF,TGTGCCAGCAGTATTCGGCTGGACTCCTACGAGCAGTACTTC
few,NA,TRBJ2-3,TRBV6-2/TRBV6-3,CASRADSDTQYF,TGTGCCAGCAGGGCAGATTCAGATACGCAGTATTTT
many,NA,TRBJ2-5,TRBV7-6,CASSLRSQETQYF,TGTGCCAGCAGCTTAAGGTCCCAAGAGACCCAGTACTTC
few,NA,TRBJ2-5,TRBV12-3/TRBV12-4,CASSFRLAGIPSGQETQYF,TGTGCCAGCAGTTTCAGGCTAGCCGGGATTCCCTCGGGGCAAGAGACCCAGTACTTC
few,NA,TRBJ2-3,TRBV29-1,CSVAPGGGSDTQYF,TGCAGCGTGGCACCAGGGGGAGGATCAGATACGCAGTATTTT
many,NA,TRBJ1-1,TRBV5-1,CASSLGPVSTEAFF,TGCGCCAGCAGCTTGGGGCCGGTGAGCACTGAAGCTTTCTTT
many,TRBD2,TRBJ2-1,TRBV4-3,CASSQDKGGRAQGNEQFF,TGCGCCAGCAGCCAAGATAAAGGCGGGAGGGCGCAGGGAAATGAGCAGTTCTTC
few,NA,TRBJ2-5,TRBV20-1,CSASSRETQYF,TGCAGTGCTAGCTCGCGGGAGACCCAGTACTTC
many,NA,TRBJ2-1,TRBV7-2,CASSRSGVNEQFF,TGTGCCAGCAGCCGCTCGGGTGTCAATGAGCAGTTCTTC
few,TRBD2,TRBJ2-1,TRBV12-3/TRBV12-4,CASRPGEGRNNEQFF,TGTGCCAGCAGGCCGGGGGAGGGGCGAAACAATGAGCAGTTCTTC
NA,NA,TRBJ2-5,TRBV6-2/TRBV6-3,CASSYSGDGTQYF,TGTGCCAGCAGTTACTCGGGGGATGGGACCCAGTACTTC
few,NA,TRBJ2-1,TRBV9,CASSVSRRNEQFF,TGTGCCAGCAGCGTATCCCGGCGCAATGAGCAGTTCTTC
NA,TRBD1,TRBJ2-3,TRBV6-1,CASRPYRDRGRSDTQYF,TGTGCCAGCAGGCCGTACCGGGACAGGGGGCGCTCAGATACGCAGTATTTT
NA,NA,TRBJ2-4,TRBV20-1,CSARDGAGAKNIQYF,TGCAGTGCTAGAGATGGTGCGGGAGCCAAAAACATTCAGTACTTC
many,TRBD1,TRBJ1-4,TRBV29-1,CSVAEGAINEKLFF,TGCAGCGTAGCTGAGGGGGCAATTAATGAAAAACTGTTTTTT
many,NA,TRBJ1-1,TRBV29-1,CSVEAPGLTRDTEAFF,TGCAGCGTTGAAGCACCGGGACTCACCCGTGACACTGAAGCTTTCTTT
NA,NA,TRBJ2-7,TRBV5-1,CASSLILAENEQYF,TGCGCCAGCAGCTTGATTTTGGCAGAGAACGAGCAGTACTTC
few,NA,TRBJ2-7,TRBV4-1,CASSQERLVYEQYF,TGCGCCAGCAGCCAAGAGAGACTAGTTTACGAGCAGTACTTC
NA,NA,TRBJ1-2,TRBV6-5,CASSYRRDVAIGYTF,TGTGCCAGCAGTTACCGGAGAGACGTGGCTATTGGCTACACCTTC
NA,NA,TRBJ2-7,TRBV2,CASRWDTTYEQYF,TGTGCCAGCAGGTGGGACACCACCTACGAGCAGTACTTC
few,NA,TRBJ1-4,TRBV7-7,CASSLGLYEKLFF,TGTGCCAGCAGCCTGGGACTGTATGAAAAACTGTTTTTT